This TCR beta chain was captured in a study of cytomegalovirus exposure and HLA in healthy donors. V lost 5 bases, J lost 1 base, and 7 bases stayed unmatched. Germline V CDR1 and CDR2: SGHDN, FVKESK. The CDR3 sequence is 16 residues long. It was with 60 Vbeta and 13 Jbeta primers that the PCR ran. Profiling relied on immunoSEQ multiplex PCR, and the TCRdb table lists in-frame clones only, not all of them. Of 60,000 to 75,000 clones in the sample, 74% are singletons; the top ten hold about a fifth. J is TRBJ2-5 and V is TRBV14, with 10 nucleotides matching TRBD1. Sequenced: PBMCs. This TCR derives from a woman under 40 in good health and CMV-seropositive. Here the CDR3 reads CASSTTGGAAQETQYF. In DNA, the CDR3 is TGTGCCAGCAGCACGACAGGGGGCGCGGCCCAAGAGACCCAGTACTTC.